This T cell receptor beta chain was recovered during a study of TIL therapy for anti-PD-1-resistant metastatic lung cancer. At the level of the study: Patients then received nivolumab; progressors got lymphodepletion, TIL and IL-2. Study-level points and caveats: Treatment-naive, never-smoker and oncogene-addicted patients were overrepresented in this highly selected cohort.

Sequencing used immunoSEQ v3. Data came from immunoSEQ multiplex PCR; TCRdb stores just in-frame clones and leaves some out. The sample yields roughly 16,000 clones, 70% to 85% seen once. Time point noted: pre-treatment sample, taken before nivolumab and TIL therapy. Note on this clone: The antigen remains undetermined.

The CDR3 is 17 residues long. J lost 1 base, V lost 5 bases, and 12 bases had no gene match. Germline-derived CDR1 and CDR2 are SGHNT and YENEEA. The chain links TRBV11-3 to TRBJ2-3; 7 bases align to TRBD2. Sequences were derived from blood, sampled at baseline. This receptor was obtained from a person aged 25 to 80 with non-small cell lung cancer. CDR3 coding DNA: TGTGCCAGCAGCCTGGTCCAGACTAGCTCGGGCACAGATACGCAGTATTTT. This codes for CASSLVQTSSGTDTQYF.